A single TCR beta chain is shown here with its context. The table came from immunoSEQ multiplex PCR; TCRdb's copy has only in-frame clones and leaves some out. Of 35,000 to 45,000 clones listed, approximately 90% are singletons. The data originate from a study of control samples from healthy donors and cancer patients. CDR1 MNHEY and CDR2 SVGAGI come from the germline V gene. Trimming shortened V by 9 bases and J by 2 bases, and 10 bases separated the two germline ends. This CDR3 is built from 12 residues. This TCR came from a woman in her 40s with head and neck cancer. The J gene is TRBJ1-1, the V gene TRBV6-5, with D perhaps matching TRBD1 (5 bases). Sequencing was done on a sample of PBMCs. DNA of the CDR3: TGTGCCAGTATCCAGGGTAACACTGAAGCTTTCTTT. Its translation is CASIQGNTEAFF.